This TCR beta chain was retrieved from a study of response to subunit inactivated influenza vaccine (dated by TCRdb to 2017 to 2018). In terms of the full investigation: Deep quantitative profiling of the T cell receptor repertoire was used in the study to follow responses to a trivalent subunit inactivated influenza vaccine.

Points the paper makes about the study in general: The authors suggested that each seasonal influenza vaccination may recruit only a limited number of new T cells.

Trimming removed 4 bases from V and 3 bases from J, leaving 10 bases between the germline ends. The germline V gene sets CDR1 to MNHEY and CDR2 to SVGAGI. The CDR3 spans 14 residues, from the cysteine through the phenylalanine. Kept here is only the CDR3 DNA, which spans 42 bases and is read in frame from base 1. This clonotype has a handful of counts. Its antigen remains unidentified. No qualities accompany the bases; no much larger clone lies one base away. Libraries were prepared through RT-PCR. The reads were generated on an Illumina HiSeq 2500. Through fastp at Q25 and MiXCR, TCRdb rebuilt clones from the public reads, retaining in-frame beta chains. CDR3 protein sequences are deduplicated, and each keeps its most common genes and DNA. Here the sample has fewer than 400,000 distinct CDR3 sequences; about a fifth occur a single time. Jointly, the top ten make up roughly 10% of the sample.

The sequence is built from TRBV6-5 and TRBJ1-5, with the D segment identity uncertain. The clonotype was recovered from a man aged 50 to 69 who received an inactivated influenza vaccine. Donor details come from another sample of the same person, matched by shared clones. The material was PBMCs from blood, obtained approximately 20 months after vaccination. The sequenced DNA: TGTGCCAGCAGTTCTCGGAGTAACAATCAGCCCCAGCATTTT. Protein translation: CASSSRSNNQPQHF.